Presented here are 16 T cell receptor beta chains from one specimen sequenced in a study of Graves' ophthalmopathy and Graves' hyperthyroidism. Amplifying from RNA transcripts, the study obtained TCR beta CDR3 regions. The first-round RT-PCR employed HTBI primers together with the Qiagen OneStep RT-PCR kit. A multiplex PCR was then performed as the second round. From the multiplex PCR reads, TCRdb called clonotypes with MiXCR, one entry per CDR3 protein. Of 620,000 or so distinct CDR3 sequences detected, roughly 20% appear once; the ten largest clones hold approximately 6.9%. The sequenced sample was peripheral blood. These TCRs come from a woman younger than 30 with stable Graves' hyperthyroidism. Some clones in this sample may be carry-over from other donors' samples.

The table lists this clonotype with a count of one. The chain recombines TRBV30 with TRBJ1-1, with D possibly TRBD1 on 6 matching bases. The V gene's germline CDR1 is GTSNPN and CDR2 SVGIG (reference sequence). The CDR3 extends over 15 amino acids. V lost 3 bases, J lost 0 bases, and 14 bases lay in between. CDR3 amino acids: CAWSGGADLNTEAFF. The CDR3 DNA reads as TGTGCCTGGAGCGGGGGGGCCGACTTGAACACTGAAGCTTTCTTT.

Ten or more counts support this clonotype. CDR3 residues: CASSLVRTGRLAAGELFF. The CDR3 DNA follows: TGTGCCAGCAGCTTGGTAAGGACAGGAAGACTAGCGGCCGGGGAGCTGTTTTTT. The V and J genes are TRBV5-6 and TRBJ2-2; TRBD2 aligns across 9 bases. V was pared by 0 bases and J by 6 bases, with 12 bases of the junction left unmatched. Germline V gene data show CDR1 as SGHDT and CDR2 as YYEEEE. The CDR3 runs to 18 residues.

At least ten counts were recorded for this clonotype. The J gene is TRBJ2-7, the V gene TRBV7-3; the D is unclear. Trimming removed 6 bases at V and 2 bases at J, with 14 bases between. Germline V gene data show CDR1 as SGHTA and CDR2 as FQGTGA. This CDR3 region has 14 residues. The CDR3 DNA reads as TGTGCCAGCAGTTCGATACACCCGCCCTACGAGCAGTACTTC. It specifies CASSSIHPPYEQYF.

This clonotype showed up many times. The gene calls are TRBV15 and TRBJ1-2; 7 bases line up with TRBD1. After removal of 0 bases from V and 4 bases from J, the junction contained 11 bases not matched to a gene. Germline V lookup: CDR1 LNHNV, CDR2 YYDKDF (reference sequence). This CDR3 has 17 residues. In nucleotides, the CDR3 is TGTGCCACCAGCAGAGAAGGAGCTGCAGGGGGTATCTATGGCTACACCTTC. This codes for CATSREGAAGGIYGYTF.

This clonotype occurred a few times. This chain connects TRBV6-2 or TRBV6-3 to TRBJ1-5; no clear D gene. V was clipped by 4 bases and J by 7 bases, with 14 bases between them. CDR1 and CDR2 (germline): MNHEY, SVGEGT. The CDR3 sequence is 14 residues long. The CDR3 DNA is TGTGCCAGCAGTTTAGGAGCCGCCGGCCAGCCCCAGCATTTT. It codes for CASSLGAAGQPQHF.

The chain is built from TRBV20-1 and TRBJ2-5, with a possible D match to TRBD2 (6 bases). The germline V gene has CDR1 DFQATT and CDR2 SNEGSKA (reference sequence). V lost 3 bases to trimming and J lost 4 bases, with 9 bases between them. This CDR3 comprises 12 residues. CDR3 region: CSARLASETQYF. In DNA form, the CDR3 reads TGCAGTGCTAGGCTAGCGTCAGAGACCCAGTACTTC.

This clonotype appeared a few times. Just one base apart from a much larger clone, this may be a read error. The V call is TRBV5-1, the J call TRBJ2-5; unclear D gene. This CDR3 is 16 amino acids long. Trimming removed 0 bases at V and 3 bases at J, with 15 bases between. From germline, CDR1 is SGHRS and CDR2 YFSETQ. The CDR3 reads CASSLGPSAGEETQYF. CDR3 in DNA: TGCGCCAGCAGCTTGGGCCCCTCGGCTGGAGAAGAGACCCAGTACTTC.

This clonotype came up many times. V and J are TRBV10-3 and TRBJ2-7; D uncertain. This CDR3 contains 13 residues. With 0 bases removed from V and 5 bases from J, the gap between germline ends came to 8 bases. Germline V gives CDR1 ENHRY, CDR2 SYGVKD. The CDR3 DNA reads TGTGCCATCAGTGAGTCGCGAAGGCACGAGCAGTACTTC. It yields the protein CAISESRRHEQYF.

Ten or more counts support this clonotype. This sequence joins TRBV6-5 and TRBJ1-6; D may be TRBD1 (5 bases). Trimming pared 4 bases from V and 6 bases from J, leaving 10 bases between. Per the germline V gene, CDR1 is MNHEY and CDR2 is SVGAGI. The CDR3 is 14 amino acids. CDR3 amino acids: CASSWTTGNSPLHF. The CDR3 bases are TGTGCCAGCAGTTGGACAACTGGTAATTCACCCCTCCACTTT.

The chain is built from TRBV29-1 and TRBJ2-5, with D perhaps TRBD1 (5 bases). V was pared by 6 bases and J by 0 bases, with 14 bases between. Per the germline V gene, CDR1 is SQVTM and CDR2 is ANQGSEA. The CDR3 runs 14 residues. The chain's CDR3 is CSVPRQGNQETQYF. In DNA, the CDR3 is TGCAGCGTCCCTAGGCAGGGCAACCAAGAGACCCAGTACTTC. Full variable domain (outside the CDR3, taken from reference TRBV29-1 and TRBJ2-5): SAVISQKPSRDICQRGTSLTIQCQVDSQVTMMFWYRQQPGQSLTLIATANQGSEATYESGFVIDKFPISRPNLTFSTLTVSNMSPEDSSIYLCSVPRQGNQETQYFGPGTRLLVL.

V is TRBV4-3 and J is TRBJ2-5, with TRBD2 matching over 9 bases. The V segment lost 0 bases and the J segment 1 base; nucleotides outside the gene matches: 0. The CDR3 sequence is 15 residues long. Germline assignment: CDR1 LGHNA and CDR2 YSLEER. The chain's CDR3 is CASSQEREGQETQYF. The CDR3 nucleotides are TGCGCCAGCAGCCAAGAGCGGGAGGGCCAAGAGACCCAGTACTTC.

This clonotype appeared many times. V gene TRBV25-1 combines with J gene TRBJ2-7; no definite D call. The V and J ends lost 2 bases and 4 bases respectively, with 9 bases between them. CDR1 MGHDK and CDR2 SYGVNS come from the germline V gene. This CDR3 region has 13 residues. CDR3 in amino acids: CASSESRRYEQYF. The CDR3 bases are TGTGCCAGCAGTGAAAGTCGTAGATACGAGCAGTACTTC.

Note on this clonotype: Mismatch with germline at one junction end may stem from a read error. The chain links TRBV20-1 to TRBJ1-1; 11 bases align to TRBD1. This CDR3 spans 13 amino acids. In germline, CDR1 is DFQATT, CDR2 SNEGSKA (reference sequence). The CDR3 bases are TGCAGTGCTGGACAGGGGGCAGGTACTGAAGTTTTCTTT. This encodes CSAGQGAGTEVFF.

The table lists this clonotype with a few counts. The rearrangement links TRBV5-6 to TRBJ1-1, with D possibly matching TRBD1 (5 bases). This CDR3 has 12 amino acids. V lost 5 bases, J lost 4 bases, and 9 bases lay in between. Germline assignment: CDR1 SGHDT and CDR2 YYEEEE. CDR3 coding DNA: TGTGCCAGCAGTCAGACAGTCACTGAAGCTTTCTTT. Translated: CASSQTVTEAFF.

The chain links TRBV11-2 to TRBJ1-1, with TRBD1 matching 7 bases. V gave up 7 bases and J gave up 0 bases; unmatched junction bases: 11. CDR1 and CDR2 (germline): SGHAT, FQNNGV. The CDR3 covers 16 residues. In DNA form, the CDR3 reads TGTGCCAGCACCCCCAGGGCAGGGGGTTTGAACACTGAAGCTTTCTTT. This gives the protein CASTPRAGGLNTEAFF.

This clonotype was seen at least ten times. The chain combines TRBV6-1 with TRBJ1-6, with D hard to call. Germline V gene sequence: CDR1 MNHNS, CDR2 SASEGT. V was cut by 3 bases and J by 10 bases, with 13 bases left in between. This CDR3 contains 14 residues. The CDR3 coding sequence is TGTGCCAGCAGTGAGGGAGGATTATGGTCACCCCTCCACTTT. Protein: CASSEGGLWSPLHF.